Detailed here is one TCR beta chain. This sample is part of a study of T cell changes during pregnancy in multiple sclerosis. Clones were read by immunoSEQ multiplex PCR, and TCRdb kept only the in-frame ones, dropping some. The table records 98,000 or so clones, roughly 92% of them present only once. The V segment lost 1 base and the J segment 6 bases; nucleotides outside the gene matches: 5. Germline V lookup: CDR1 LGHNA, CDR2 YNFKEQ. The CDR3 has 15 amino acids. This receptor was identified in a female donor with multiple sclerosis, enrolled in a pregnancy study. The V call is TRBV4-2, the J call TRBJ2-7; 11 bases map to TRBD2. This specimen consisted of peripheral blood, obtained after pregnancy. CDR3 sequence (DNA): TGTGCCAGCAGCCAAGTAGCGGGAGGGCCGCCCGAGCAGTACTTC. Translating it yields CASSQVAGGPPEQYF.